This T cell receptor (beta chain) is drawn from a study of CD8 T cells in ankylosing spondylitis. Findings and limits, study-wide: A motif of under ten highly homologous TCR beta variants was seen as apparently characteristic of ankylosing spondylitis blood. Disease-linked clones were reportedly significantly enriched in matched ankylosing spondylitis synovial fluid. Disease-linked clones had a CD8+ phenotype and relatively low frequency in peripheral blood.

Libraries of TCR beta came from quantitative 5'-RACE with molecular barcodes. MiXCR, run by TCRdb on the 5' RACE reads, gives a single entry per CDR3 protein. Among under 850,000 distinct CDR3 sequences listed, around 19% were seen once. Trimming removed 1 base at V and 7 bases at J, with 17 bases between. CDR1 is LGHDT and CDR2 is YNNKEL in the germline V gene (reference sequence). The length of the CDR3 is 16 residues. Turning to this clonotype: Its target is not known.

The chain is built from TRBV3-1 and TRBJ2-1, with D perhaps TRBD1 or TRBD2 (5 bases each). This TCR was recovered from a male donor with ankylosing spondylitis. The specimen was blood, either unsorted or a sorted T cell fraction (not recorded which). The CDR3 DNA is TGTGCCAGCAGCCAAGGAGTGGGACCCTCGGGGAATGAGCAGTTCTTC. Translation gives CASSQGVGPSGNEQFF.